The 10 T cell receptor beta chains presented below share a single source sample, sequenced in a study of shared clonotypes between healthy human individuals. Data came from immunoSEQ multiplex PCR; TCRdb stores just in-frame clones and leaves some out. The sample lists over 850,000 clones; approximately 80% were seen once. Material: memory CD4+ T cells from PBMCs. This sample's subset: CD45RA-negative fraction. Receptor source: a man aged 18 to 30 in good health. Some clones in this sample may be carry-over from other donors' samples.

This rearrangement joins TRBV5-1 to TRBJ2-2, with D maybe TRBD2 (5 bases). The V gene's germline CDR1 is SGHRS and CDR2 YFSETQ. The CDR3 is 17 residues long. V was trimmed by 2 bases and J by 0 bases, leaving 14 bases between them. CDR3 sequence: CASSLGVLAANTGELFF. CDR3 nucleotides: TGCGCCAGCAGCTTAGGTGTCCTAGCAGCGAACACCGGGGAGCTGTTTTTT.

The J gene is TRBJ2-7, the V gene TRBV4-2; 8 bases map to TRBD1. In germline, CDR1 is LGHNA, CDR2 YNFKEQ. The length of the CDR3 is 14 residues. The junction had 3 bases not matched to a gene; V was cut back by 4 bases and J by 1 base. CDR3 loop: CASSRGQGSYEQYF. The DNA of the CDR3 is TGTGCCAGCAGCCGAGGACAGGGTTCCTACGAGCAGTACTTC.

In its sample, this clone was seen once. This sequence joins TRBV5-1 and TRBJ2-2; D might be TRBD1 (5 bases). The length of the CDR3 is 17 residues. Germline assignment: CDR1 SGHRS and CDR2 YFSETQ. V shed 0 bases and J shed 5 bases, with 17 bases lying between them. CDR3: CASSLADGAVGTGELFF. The CDR3 region has the DNA TGCGCCAGCAGCTTGGCCGATGGGGCAGTAGGAACCGGGGAGCTGTTTTTT.

The genes are TRBV7-3 and TRBJ1-3; D ambiguous. The DNA end is a closer match to TRBJ2-2, so the J assignment may be wrong. This CDR3 region has 14 residues. Germline CDR1 reads SGHTA; CDR2 reads FQGTGA. CDR3 sequence: CASSLMMDTGELFF. CDR3 coding DNA: TGTGCCAGCAGCCTAATGATGGACACCGGGGAGCTGTTTTTT.

This clone was seen only once. The J gene is TRBJ1-2, the V gene TRBV28, with TRBD1 as a possible D gene (6 bases). Trimming took off 7 bases at V and 8 bases at J, with 23 bases between the two ends. The germline V gene has CDR1 MDHEN and CDR2 SYDVKM. This CDR3 has 15 residues. The CDR3 bases are TGTGCCAGCACCGAAGGGGGTGCAGGAGGCAACGGCTACACCTTC. Its translation: CASTEGGAGGNGYTF.

This chain connects TRBV11-1 to TRBJ2-7; 7 positions match TRBD1. Germline CDR1 SGHAT, CDR2 FQDESV (reference sequence). The CDR3 is 15 amino acids. With V trimmed by 5 bases and J by 2 bases, 9 bases remained unmatched. This CDR3 is CASSDPGTAAYEQYF. In DNA form, the CDR3 reads TGTGCCAGCAGCGACCCCGGGACAGCCGCCTACGAGCAGTACTTC.

The chain carries TRBV5-1 and TRBJ2-3; maybe TRBD2 (5 bases). Germline values: CDR1 SGHRS, CDR2 YFSETQ. V was trimmed by 7 bases and J by 2 bases, leaving 14 bases between them. The CDR3 spans 14 residues. CDR3 residues: CASAEGSFTDTQYF. In DNA, the CDR3 is TGCGCCAGCGCAGAAGGGAGTTTCACAGATACGCAGTATTTT.

CDR3 protein: CASSSGLAGMQEQYF. The CDR3 DNA follows: TGCGCCAGCAGCTCGGGACTAGCGGGGATGCAGGAGCAGTATTTT. The genes are TRBV5-1 and TRBJ2-3; 13 positions agree with TRBD2. Trimming removed 3 bases from V and 11 bases from J; junction bases left unmatched: 9. The CDR3 sequence is 15 residues long. The germline V gene has CDR1 SGHRS and CDR2 YFSETQ.

The chain is built from TRBV5-1 and TRBJ2-2; D is unresolved. V was shortened by 0 bases and J by 2 bases, with 5 bases between the two germline ends. The CDR3 has 14 amino acids. CDR1 is SGHRS, CDR2 YFSETQ, per germline. The CDR3 sequence: CASSLGFNTGELFF. For the CDR3, the DNA is TGCGCCAGCAGCTTGGGCTTTAACACCGGGGAGCTGTTTTTT.

The rearrangement joins TRBV5-1 to TRBJ2-5; 10 positions match TRBD1. CDR3 length equals 16 residues. V was pared by 1 base and J by 4 bases, with 7 bases of the junction left unmatched. The germline gives CDR1 SGHRS, CDR2 YFSETQ. The CDR3 DNA reads as TGCGCCAGCAGCTTGATCTCGGGACAGGGGATAGAGACCCAGTACTTC. Its protein product is CASSLISGQGIETQYF.